This TCR beta chain was observed in a study of cytomegalovirus exposure and HLA in healthy donors. Germline V gene sequence: CDR1 LNHDA, CDR2 SQIVND (reference sequence). The CDR3 consists of 15 residues. The V segment lost 9 bases and the J segment 4 bases; nucleotides outside the gene matches: 11. The study ran its PCR with 60 Vbeta and 13 Jbeta primers. The repertoire was sequenced with immunoSEQ multiplex PCR; TCRdb's copy has only in-frame clones and lacks some. The sample has a few hundred thousand clones, roughly 80% seen once. Study results and limitations: In a later analysis, productive TCRs from donors in an Asian-associated ancestry cluster reportedly carried fewer N-insertions than the cohort mean.

A remark on this clone: Its antigen is as yet unknown.

The clonotype comes from a young man in good health and CMV-seronegative. This chain joins TRBV19 and TRBJ1-1; 10 nucleotides align to TRBD1. The sample taken for sequencing was PBMCs. CDR3 sequence: CASDRGRGGITEAFF. Written as DNA, the CDR3 is TGTGCCAGCGACAGGGGGCGAGGCGGGATCACTGAAGCTTTCTTT.